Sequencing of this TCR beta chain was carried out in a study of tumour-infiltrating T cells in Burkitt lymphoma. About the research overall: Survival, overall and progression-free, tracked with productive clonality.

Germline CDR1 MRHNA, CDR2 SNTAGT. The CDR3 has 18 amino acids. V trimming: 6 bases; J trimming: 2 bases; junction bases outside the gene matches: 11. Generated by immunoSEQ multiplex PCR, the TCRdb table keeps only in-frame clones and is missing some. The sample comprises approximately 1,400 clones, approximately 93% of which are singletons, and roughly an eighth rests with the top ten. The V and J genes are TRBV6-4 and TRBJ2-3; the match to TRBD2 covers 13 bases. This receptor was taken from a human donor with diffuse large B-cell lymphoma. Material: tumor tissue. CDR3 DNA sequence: TGTGCCAGCAGCCCTGGACTAGCGGGAGTGGATTACACAGATACGCAGTATTTT. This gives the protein CASSPGLAGVDYTDTQYF.